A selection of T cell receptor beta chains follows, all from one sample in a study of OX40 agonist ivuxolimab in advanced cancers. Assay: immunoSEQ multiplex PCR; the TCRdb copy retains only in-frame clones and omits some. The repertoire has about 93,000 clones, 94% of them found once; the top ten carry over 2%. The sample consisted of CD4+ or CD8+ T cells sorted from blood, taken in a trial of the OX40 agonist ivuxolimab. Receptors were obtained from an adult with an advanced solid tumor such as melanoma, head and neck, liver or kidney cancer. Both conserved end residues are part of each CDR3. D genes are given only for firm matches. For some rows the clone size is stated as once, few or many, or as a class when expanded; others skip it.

cdr3_nt: TGTGCCTGGAGTAGGGCTAGCGGCAACTACGAGCAGTACTTC
cdr3_aa: CAWSRASGNYEQYF
j_call: TRBJ2-7
v_call: TRBV30
d_call: TRBD2
clone_size: .

cdr3_nt: TGTGCCAGCAGCTTGGCCCAGAAAGTCGGGACTAGCGGAACGCAGTATTTT
cdr3_aa: CASSLAQKVGTSGTQYF
j_call: TRBJ2-3
v_call: TRBV5-4
d_call: TRBD2
clone_size: once

cdr3_nt: TGTGCCTGGAGTGTGGGTGGCGGCACTGAAGCTTTCTTT
cdr3_aa: CAWSVGGGTEAFF
j_call: TRBJ1-1
v_call: TRBV30
d_call: .
clone_size: .

cdr3_nt: TGTGCCAGCAGATCGACTAGCGGGAAGGGCAATGAGCAGTTCTTC
cdr3_aa: CASRSTSGKGNEQFF
j_call: TRBJ2-1
v_call: TRBV6-5
d_call: TRBD2
clone_size: .

cdr3_nt: TGTGCCAGCAGCTTTGGTTTAGGGGGGCAAGCTGAAGCTTTCTTT
cdr3_aa: CASSFGLGGQAEAFF
j_call: TRBJ1-1
v_call: TRBV5-6
d_call: .
clone_size: .

cdr3_nt: TGTGCAGGTCTGGGTCAGTCGAGGGACAATGAGCAGTTCTTC
cdr3_aa: CAGLGQSRDNEQFF
j_call: TRBJ2-1
v_call: TRBV11-3
d_call: .
clone_size: .

cdr3_nt: TGTGCCAGCAGTTTAGGTGGGGGTCCTACCTACGAGCAGTACTTC
cdr3_aa: CASSLGGGPTYEQYF
j_call: TRBJ2-7
v_call: TRBV27
d_call: .
clone_size: .

cdr3_nt: TGTGCCAGTAGTATAGGGCGGGGAAATCAGCCCCAGCATTTT
cdr3_aa: CASSIGRGNQPQHF
j_call: TRBJ1-5
v_call: TRBV19
d_call: .
clone_size: .

cdr3_nt: TGTGCCAGCAGTCTACCCAACGACAGGATCTCCTACGAGCAGTACTTC
cdr3_aa: CASSLPNDRISYEQYF
j_call: TRBJ2-7
v_call: TRBV27
d_call: .
clone_size: .

cdr3_nt: TGTGCCAGCGGGGGGACAGACCTCTACGAGCAGTACTTC
cdr3_aa: CASGGTDLYEQYF
j_call: TRBJ2-7
v_call: TRBV27
d_call: .
clone_size: .

cdr3_nt: TGTGCCAGTAGTATTCACCATGAGCAGTTCTTC
cdr3_aa: CASSIHHEQFF
j_call: TRBJ2-1
v_call: TRBV19
d_call: .
clone_size: .

cdr3_nt: TGTGCCAGCAGCCCTCTGGCGGGTCGAGAGACCCAGTACTTC
cdr3_aa: CASSPLAGRETQYF
j_call: TRBJ2-5
v_call: TRBV27
d_call: .
clone_size: .

cdr3_nt: TGTGCCAGCAGCTTAGGGTTTGGGGCCAACGTCCTGACTTTC
cdr3_aa: CASSLGFGANVLTF
j_call: TRBJ2-6
v_call: TRBV5-6
d_call: .
clone_size: .

cdr3_nt: TGTGCCACCAGCAGAGACCCTGGAACTAACTATGGCTACACCTTC
cdr3_aa: CATSRDPGTNYGYTF
j_call: TRBJ1-2
v_call: TRBV15
d_call: .
clone_size: once

cdr3_nt: TGCAGCGTTGAAAATCCCCTGAGCTCCTACAATGAGCAGTTCTTC
cdr3_aa: CSVENPLSSYNEQFF
j_call: TRBJ2-1
v_call: TRBV29-1
d_call: .
clone_size: .

cdr3_nt: TGTGCCAGCAGCTTAGGACAGGGTGGGAGCACAGATACGCAGTATTTT
cdr3_aa: CASSLGQGGSTDTQYF
j_call: TRBJ2-3
v_call: TRBV5-6
d_call: TRBD1
clone_size: .

cdr3_nt: TGTGCCAGTACGGTACAGGGGGAGAAAAATTCACCCCTCCACTTT
cdr3_aa: CASTVQGEKNSPLHF
j_call: TRBJ1-6
v_call: TRBV19
d_call: TRBD1
clone_size: few

cdr3_nt: TGTGCCAGCAGCTTAGACTTGTCCAGCCAAGAGACCCAGTACTTC
cdr3_aa: CASSLDLSSQETQYF
j_call: TRBJ2-5
v_call: TRBV13
d_call: .
clone_size: .

cdr3_nt: TGTGCCAGTAGTATCACCATCGTTAGCGGGGACTACGAGCAGTACTTC
cdr3_aa: CASSITIVSGDYEQYF
j_call: TRBJ2-7
v_call: TRBV19
d_call: TRBD2
clone_size: .

cdr3_nt: TGTGCCAGCAGGACTAGCGGGGTGATCAATGAGCAGTTCTTC
cdr3_aa: CASRTSGVINEQFF
j_call: TRBJ2-1
v_call: TRBV2
d_call: TRBD2
clone_size: once

cdr3_nt: TGTGCCAGCAGCTTGGCCGCGGATCTGAACTATGGCTACACCTTC
cdr3_aa: CASSLAADLNYGYTF
j_call: TRBJ1-2
v_call: TRBV5-6
d_call: .
clone_size: .

cdr3_nt: TGTGCCAGCAGTTTAACTTTACTAGGGAGCTCCTACGAGCAGTACTTC
cdr3_aa: CASSLTLLGSSYEQYF
j_call: TRBJ2-7
v_call: TRBV27
d_call: .
clone_size: .

cdr3_nt: TGTGCCAGCAGCACCCAGAAGGATGGGCGGGGTGAGCAGTTCTTC
cdr3_aa: CASSTQKDGRGEQFF
j_call: TRBJ2-1
v_call: TRBV11-2
d_call: .
clone_size: .

cdr3_nt: TGTGCCAGCAGCTCTAGGACGTCTTACAATGAGCAGTTCTTC
cdr3_aa: CASSSRTSYNEQFF
j_call: TRBJ2-1
v_call: TRBV7-9
d_call: .
clone_size: .

cdr3_nt: TGTGCCAGCAGAGCAGGGCACGGCGAGCAGTACTTC
cdr3_aa: CASRAGHGEQYF
j_call: TRBJ2-7
v_call: TRBV5-4
d_call: .
clone_size: .

cdr3_nt: TGTGCCAGCAGCGGGGACCAGACCTCCTACAATGAGCAGTTCTTC
cdr3_aa: CASSGDQTSYNEQFF
j_call: TRBJ2-1
v_call: TRBV5-8
d_call: .
clone_size: .

cdr3_nt: TGTGCCAGCAGCTTGTCCTCGTCAGGGGGACTTCCCTACGAGCAGTACTTC
cdr3_aa: CASSLSSSGGLPYEQYF
j_call: TRBJ2-7
v_call: TRBV13
d_call: .
clone_size: few

cdr3_nt: TGTGCCAGCAGTTATGCAGGGTCCAACGCTTTCTTT
cdr3_aa: CASSYAGSNAFF
j_call: TRBJ1-1
v_call: TRBV6-6
d_call: .
clone_size: .

cdr3_nt: TGTGCCAGTAGTCCCGGTAGCGGGAGGGGTGAGACCCAGTACTTC
cdr3_aa: CASSPGSGRGETQYF
j_call: TRBJ2-5
v_call: TRBV19
d_call: TRBD2
clone_size: .

cdr3_nt: TGTGCCAGCTCTTGGCAGGGGTTAAATCAGCCCCAGCATTTT
cdr3_aa: CASSWQGLNQPQHF
j_call: TRBJ1-5
v_call: TRBV28
d_call: .
clone_size: .

cdr3_nt: TGCGCCAGCAGCCAGAGACAGGGGTCCAGCACAGATACGCAGTATTTT
cdr3_aa: CASSQRQGSSTDTQYF
j_call: TRBJ2-3
v_call: TRBV4-1
d_call: TRBD1
clone_size: .

cdr3_nt: TGTGCCAGCTGCCCTCGACAGGGGAGCGATACGCAGTATTTT
cdr3_aa: CASCPRQGSDTQYF
j_call: TRBJ2-3
v_call: TRBV19
d_call: TRBD1
clone_size: .